The 21 T cell receptor beta chains presented below share a single source sample, sequenced in a study of molecular identifiers for immune sequencing clone quantification. TCRdb fed the PCR reads into MiXCR, producing one record per CDR3 protein. The table lists 85,000 to 100,000 distinct CDR3 sequences, about 21% of them singletons. The sample was naive CD8+ T cells from blood, with Jurkat cell RNA spiked in. Subset specified: FACS-sorted CD8+CD4-CCR7+CD45RA+ naive T cells. The receptors originated from a human donor in good health. Some libraries in this study had Jurkat cell RNA spiked in.

The V call is TRBV27, the J call TRBJ2-1; possible D gene TRBD2, 6 bases. V was trimmed by 0 bases and J by 5 bases, leaving 11 bases between them. The CDR3 extends over 15 amino acids. CDR1 and CDR2 (germline): MNHEY, SMNVEV (reference sequence). The CDR3 region has the DNA TGTGCCAGCAGTTTATCCGGGAGTTTCAACAATGAGCAGTTCTTC. Encoded protein: CASSLSGSFNNEQFF.

This clonotype was observed at least ten times. This sequence joins TRBV19 and TRBJ2-7; D gene ambiguous. The CDR3 length is 13 residues. The V gene's germline CDR1 is LNHDA and CDR2 SQIVND (reference sequence). V was pared by 8 bases and J by 0 bases, with 11 bases between. For the CDR3, the DNA is TGTGCCAGTGCCGCGGATTACTCCTACGAGCAGTACTTC. As protein: CASAADYSYEQYF.

This clonotype was seen only once. The chain recombines TRBV19 with TRBJ2-7; possible D gene TRBD1, 5 bases. Germline V CDR1 and CDR2: LNHDA, SQIVND (reference sequence). This CDR3 comprises 15 residues. V was pared by 5 bases and J by 1 base, with 15 bases between. The CDR3 bases are TGTGCCAGTAGTGTAGGCGCAGGGAATTCCTACGAGCAGTACTTC. Its translation: CASSVGAGNSYEQYF. Full variable domain (missing parts from reference TRBV19 and TRBJ2-7): DGGITQSPKYLFRKEGQNVTLSCEQNLNHDAMYWYRQDPGQGLRLIYYSQIVNDFQKGDIAEGYSVSREKKESFPLTVTSAQKNPTAFYLCASSVGAGNSYEQYFGPGTRLTVT.

The chain employs TRBV7-9 and TRBJ2-1; tentatively, D is TRBD2 (6 bases). Germline V gene sequence: CDR1 SEHNR, CDR2 FQNEAQ (reference sequence). This CDR3 region has 12 residues. The V and J ends lost 5 bases and 8 bases respectively, with 10 bases between them. The CDR3: CASSPTSDEQFF. Here the CDR3 DNA reads TGTGCCAGCAGCCCGACTAGTGATGAGCAGTTCTTC.

Ten or more counts support this clonotype. The CDR3 sequence is CSVNRPEGGGHTDTQYF. The CDR3 nucleotides are TGCAGTGTTAATCGGCCCGAGGGGGGGGGGCACACAGATACGCAGTATTTT. The chain has TRBV20-1 and TRBJ2-3; possible D gene TRBD2, 7 bases. There are 17 residues in the CDR3. V lost 7 bases to trimming and J lost 2 bases, with 25 bases between them. CDR1 DFQATT and CDR2 SNEGSKA come from the germline V gene (reference sequence).

This clonotype was recorded at least ten times. This chain links TRBV13 with TRBJ1-1; D gene unclear. Germline values: CDR1 PRHDT, CDR2 FYEKMQ (reference sequence). The CDR3 spans 14 residues. V was cut by 2 bases and J by 2 bases, with 9 bases left in between. The CDR3 nucleotides read TGTGCCAGCAGCTTAAATCCAGCTAACACTGAAGCTTTCTTT. It translates to CASSLNPANTEAFF.

This clonotype was seen many times. The chain has TRBV12-3 or TRBV12-4 and TRBJ2-7; the D call may be TRBD1 or TRBD2 (5 bases each). The CDR3 runs 16 residues. The germline V and J ends were trimmed by 1 base and 5 bases, with 18 bases remaining between them. The DNA of the CDR3 is TGTGCCAGCAGTTTAGGTGGCCCAGGGAGTCGGCACGAGCAGTACTTC. It codes for CASSLGGPGSRHEQYF.

The table lists this clonotype with many counts. This sequence joins TRBV4-2 and TRBJ2-7, with 8 bases identical to TRBD2. Unmatched junction bases numbered 6, after V lost 0 bases and J lost 2 bases. The CDR3 is 16 residues long. Germline V gene sequence: CDR1 LGHNA, CDR2 YNFKEQ. The CDR3 DNA follows: TGTGCCAGCAGCCAAGATCCATTTAGCGGGGCCTACGAGCAGTACTTC. This translates into CASSQDPFSGAYEQYF.

This clonotype showed up many times. The chain carries TRBV7-9 and TRBJ2-3; the D is unclear. Trimming took off 1 base at V and 4 bases at J, with 3 bases between the two ends. The CDR3 is 12 residues long. The germline V gene encodes CDR1 SEHNR and CDR2 FQNEAQ (reference sequence). In DNA form, the CDR3 reads TGTGCCAGCAGCTTAGTCCCAGATACGCAGTATTTT. Protein product: CASSLVPDTQYF.

This clonotype was found a few times. V is TRBV7-9 and J is TRBJ2-1; D is possibly TRBD1 (6 bases). CDR3 length: 12 residues. Germline V lookup: CDR1 SEHNR, CDR2 FQNEAQ (reference sequence). V lost 3 bases, J lost 7 bases, and 7 bases lay in between. The CDR3 DNA sequence: TGTGCCAGCAGCTTGGGGGCGAATGAGCAGTTCTTC. Translating it yields CASSLGANEQFF.

Ten or more counts support this clonotype. The rearrangement joins TRBV12-3 or TRBV12-4 to TRBJ2-4; D ambiguous. With 1 base removed from V and 2 bases from J, the gap between germline ends came to 6 bases. The CDR3 is made up of 14 amino acids. The DNA for the CDR3 is TGTGCCAGCAGTTTAGGGGTTTCCAAAAACATTCAGTACTTC. As protein: CASSLGVSKNIQYF.

This clonotype has at least ten counts. This chain uses TRBV9 with TRBJ1-1; D unclear. Germline-derived CDR1 and CDR2 are SGDLS and YYNGEE. CDR3 length equals 15 residues. Trimming pared 3 bases from V and 1 base from J, leaving 13 bases between. CDR3 DNA sequence: TGTGCCAGCAGCGGGAACACGCTTCCGAACACTGAAGCTTTCTTT. Amino acid sequence: CASSGNTLPNTEAFF.

The J gene is TRBJ2-2, the V gene TRBV5-1; no clear D gene. Germline V lookup: CDR1 SGHRS, CDR2 YFSETQ. Trimming shortened V by 4 bases and J by 6 bases, and 22 bases separated the two germline ends. There are 17 residues in the CDR3. CDR3 in amino acids: CASSEPARLISPGELFF. The DNA for the CDR3 is TGCGCCAGCAGCGAACCAGCTAGGCTTATCTCTCCCGGGGAGCTGTTTTTT.

For this clonotype: A much larger clone sits a single nucleotide away, making a read error possible. The chain combines TRBV28 with TRBJ2-7; perhaps TRBD1 as D (5 bases). The CDR3 covers 14 residues. Germline CDR1 MDHEN, CDR2 SYDVKM. CDR3 bases: TGTGCCGGCAGTTTAGCAGCCCCCAGGGACGAGCAGTACTTC. Protein sequence: CAGSLAAPRDEQYF.

This clonotype was seen repeatedly, ten times or more. The genes are TRBV27 and TRBJ1-5; tentative D call: TRBD1 (5 bases). The germline CDR1 and CDR2 sequences are MNHEY and SMNVEV (reference sequence). This CDR3 region has 14 residues. The V end was cut by 5 bases, the J end by 5 bases, with 13 bases between. The DNA for the CDR3 is TGTGCCAGCAGTGGGGGAGGAGCTCATCAGCCCCAGCATTTT. It codes for CASSGGGAHQPQHF.

The chain employs TRBV7-9 and TRBJ1-4; 7 nucleotides align to TRBD1. This CDR3 spans 17 amino acids. Per germline, CDR1 SEHNR and CDR2 FQNEAQ (reference sequence). J was trimmed by 4 bases and V by 2 bases; bases with no gene match: 10. The CDR3 nucleotides are TGTGCCAGCAGCTTAACCAACCAGGGACAGAGTAATGAAAAACTGTTTTTT. Its protein product is CASSLTNQGQSNEKLFF.

This clonotype was detected ten times or more. This sequence joins TRBV16 and TRBJ2-2; 7 bases are a match to TRBD1. Germline trimming cut 4 bases from V and 2 bases from J; bases unmatched to any gene: 1. Germline V gene data show CDR1 as KGHSY and CDR2 as FQNENV. The CDR3 runs to 14 residues. The CDR3 sequence: CASSRQGNTGELFF. The CDR3 DNA reads as TGTGCCAGCAGCCGACAGGGCAACACCGGGGAGCTGTTTTTT.

V and J are TRBV20-1 and TRBJ1-4, with D possibly being TRBD1 (6 bases). CDR1 is DFQATT, CDR2 SNEGSKA, per germline (reference sequence). V lost 0 bases, J lost 7 bases, and 24 bases lay in between. This CDR3 contains 18 residues. The CDR3 DNA sequence: TGCAGTGCTAGAGATAGGGGGGAGGGGGGGGGTTATGGTGAAAAACTGTTTTTT. This codes for CSARDRGEGGGYGEKLFF.

On this clonotype itself: The CDR3 ends on some other residue instead of the conserved phenylalanine or tryptophan, so this is likely a read error. The gene calls are TRBV5-6 and TRBJ2-7, with a tentative D call TRBD2 (5 bases). CDR1 SGHDT and CDR2 YYEEEE come from the germline V gene. The length of the CDR3 is 16 residues. The germline V and J ends were trimmed by 4 bases and 4 bases, with 21 bases remaining between them. CDR3 DNA: TGTGCCAGCAGCCGTGATACTAGGACCAACCCTTACGAGCAGTACTCC. Its translation is CASSRDTRTNPYEQYS.

This clonotype has a handful of counts. The V and J genes are TRBV7-8 and TRBJ2-5; D may be TRBD2 (7 bases). This CDR3 has 15 residues. Deletions cut 3 bases from V and 4 bases from J, with 15 bases between. Germline assignment: CDR1 SGHVS and CDR2 FQNEAQ. CDR3 amino acids: CASSFGGGSGETQYF. In nucleotides, the CDR3 is TGTGCCAGCAGCTTTGGCGGGGGCTCGGGAGAGACCCAGTACTTC.

Many counts were recorded for this clonotype. V and J are TRBV20-1 and TRBJ2-3; the D is unclear. The ends were cut back, 2 bases at V and 6 bases at J, with 12 bases in the middle. Germline CDR1 reads DFQATT; CDR2 reads SNEGSKA (reference sequence). The CDR3 is made up of 13 amino acids. For the CDR3, the DNA is TGCAGTGCTAGACCCGATTTCCTGGATACGCAGTATTTT. Its translation is CSARPDFLDTQYF.